Given below is one T cell receptor (beta chain) in context. No antigen is known for it. Collection of blood occurred at baseline, at cycle 4 day 1, and at cycle 7 day 1. The entry originates in a study of OX40 agonist ivuxolimab in advanced cancers. Clones were sequenced by immunoSEQ multiplex PCR, and TCRdb holds only the in-frame ones, with some missing. This sample has more than 80,000 clones, with 80% to 90% found just once. General observations from the study: Clonal expansion from baseline to week 6 occurred in both CD4+ and CD8+ T cells. Expanded clones belonging to CD8+ T cells outnumbered, on average, those of CD4+. Clonal expansion in partial responders at 0.1-3.0 mg/kg ranked among the lowest.

The V gene's germline CDR1 is MNHNS and CDR2 SASEGT. The J segment lost 5 bases and the V segment lost 7 bases, leaving 13 bases of the junction unmatched. The CDR3 contains 15 residues. V usage is TRBV6-1 and J usage is TRBJ2-5; TRBD1 matches 7 bases. This sequence originates from an adult with an advanced solid tumor such as melanoma, head and neck, liver or kidney cancer. The starting material was CD4+ or CD8+ T cells sorted from blood, obtained in a trial of the OX40 agonist ivuxolimab. CDR3 in amino acids: CASNLRDSPWETQYF. The CDR3 nucleotides read TGTGCCAGCAACCTCCGGGACAGCCCTTGGGAGACCCAGTACTTC.